These 2 T cell receptor beta chains originate from one sample sequenced in a study of T cells in Graves' hyperthyroidism and ophthalmopathy (dated by TCRdb to between 2018 and 2021). Libraries came from multiplex PCR. Instrument on record: Illumina HiSeq 2000. The TCR beta CDR3 regions were amplified from RNA transcripts. The TCR CDR3 was subjected to a first round of RT-PCR using the HTBI primer set and the Qiagen OneStep RT-PCR kit. The public sequencing data were trimmed at Q25 with fastp and processed into clonotypes with MiXCR by TCRdb, which kept only in-frame beta chains. Every distinct CDR3 protein forms one entry, paired with its most common genes and DNA. The sample contains more than 300,000 distinct CDR3 sequences, about 18% of them found a single time. Together, the top ten hold 30% to 35% of the sample. The source material was blood. All receptors come from a woman aged 25 to 39 with Graves' hyperthyroidism that later progressed to Graves' ophthalmopathy.

About this clonotype itself: The junction does not match germline at one end; this may be a read error. The rearrangement uses TRBV30 and TRBJ2-7; 7 bases are shared with TRBD1. From germline, CDR1 is GTSNPN and CDR2 SVGIG (reference sequence). There are 13 residues in the CDR3. The chain's CDR3 is CAWSANRGYEQSF. CDR3 nucleotides: TGTGCCTGGAGTGCAAACAGGGGTTACGAGCAGTCCTTC.

V and J are TRBV5-5 and TRBJ2-7, with TRBD1 matching over 7 bases. Germline trimming cut 4 bases from V and 1 base from J; bases unmatched to any gene: 11. CDR1 is SGHKS and CDR2 is YYEKEE in the germline V gene (reference sequence). This CDR3 has 16 amino acids. As DNA, the CDR3 is TGTGCCAGCAGCCGACATCCGGGACAGAAATCCTACGAGCAGTACTTC. It translates to CASSRHPGQKSYEQYF.